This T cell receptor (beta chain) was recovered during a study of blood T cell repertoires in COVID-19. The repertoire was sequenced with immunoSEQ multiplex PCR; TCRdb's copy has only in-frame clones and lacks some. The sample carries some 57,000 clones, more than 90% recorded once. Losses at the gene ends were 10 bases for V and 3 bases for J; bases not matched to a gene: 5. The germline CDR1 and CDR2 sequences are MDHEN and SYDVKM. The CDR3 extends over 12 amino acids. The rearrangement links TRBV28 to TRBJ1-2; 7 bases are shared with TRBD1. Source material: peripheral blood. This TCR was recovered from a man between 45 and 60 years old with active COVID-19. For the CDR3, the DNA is TGTGCCACCACAGGGGTCGACTATGGCTACACCTTC. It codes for CATTGVDYGYTF.